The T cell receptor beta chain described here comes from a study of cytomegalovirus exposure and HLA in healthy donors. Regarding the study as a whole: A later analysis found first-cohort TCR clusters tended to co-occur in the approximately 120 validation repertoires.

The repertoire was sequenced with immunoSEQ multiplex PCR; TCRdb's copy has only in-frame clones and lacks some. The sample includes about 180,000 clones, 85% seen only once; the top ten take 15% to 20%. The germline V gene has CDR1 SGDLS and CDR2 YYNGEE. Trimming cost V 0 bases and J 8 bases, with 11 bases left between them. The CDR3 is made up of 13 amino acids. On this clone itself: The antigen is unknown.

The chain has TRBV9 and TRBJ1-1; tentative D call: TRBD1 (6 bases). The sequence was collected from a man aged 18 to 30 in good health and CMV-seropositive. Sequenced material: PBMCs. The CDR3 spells CASSVDIDREAFF. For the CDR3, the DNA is TGTGCCAGCAGCGTAGATATAGACAGGGAAGCTTTCTTT. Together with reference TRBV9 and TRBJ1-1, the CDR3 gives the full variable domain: DSGVTQTPKHLITATGQRVTLRCSPRSGDLSVYWYQQSLDQGLQFLIQYYNGEERAKGNILERFSAQQFPDLHSELNLSSLELGDSALYFCASSVDIDREAFFGQGTRLTVV.